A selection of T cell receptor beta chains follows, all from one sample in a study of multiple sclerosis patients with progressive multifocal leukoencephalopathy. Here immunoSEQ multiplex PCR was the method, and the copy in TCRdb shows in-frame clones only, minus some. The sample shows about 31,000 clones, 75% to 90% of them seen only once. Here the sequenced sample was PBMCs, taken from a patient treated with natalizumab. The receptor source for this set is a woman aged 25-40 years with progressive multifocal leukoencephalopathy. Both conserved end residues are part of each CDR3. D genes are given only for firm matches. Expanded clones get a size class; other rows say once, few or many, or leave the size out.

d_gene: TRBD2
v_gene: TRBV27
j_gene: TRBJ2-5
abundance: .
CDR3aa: CASSGGLPRTQYF
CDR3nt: TGTGCCAGCAGTGGGGGACTACCTCGGACCCAGTACTTC

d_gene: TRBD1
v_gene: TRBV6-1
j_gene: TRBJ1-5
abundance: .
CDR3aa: CASSRTGAPHQPQHF
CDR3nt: TGTGCCAGCAGTCGAACAGGGGCTCCCCATCAGCCCCAGCATTTT

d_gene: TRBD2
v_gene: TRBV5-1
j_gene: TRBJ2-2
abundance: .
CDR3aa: CASSYHSGGAVTGELFF
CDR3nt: TGCGCCAGCAGCTATCACAGCGGGGGGGCCGTCACCGGGGAGCTGTTTTTT

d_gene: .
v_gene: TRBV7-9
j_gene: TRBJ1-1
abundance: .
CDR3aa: CASSLEGRGTEAFF
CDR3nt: TGTGCCAGCAGCTTGGAGGGAAGGGGCACTGAAGCTTTCTTT

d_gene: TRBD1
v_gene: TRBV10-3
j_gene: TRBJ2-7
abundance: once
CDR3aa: CATRDRGFNEQYF
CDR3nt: TGTGCCACCCGGGACAGGGGGTTTAACGAGCAGTACTTC

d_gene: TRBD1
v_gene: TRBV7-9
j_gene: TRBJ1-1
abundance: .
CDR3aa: CASSSGTGMNTEAFF
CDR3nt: TGTGCCAGCAGCTCCGGGACAGGAATGAACACTGAAGCTTTCTTT

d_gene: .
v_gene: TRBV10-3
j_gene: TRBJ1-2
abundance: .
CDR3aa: CATPLRGLDGYTF
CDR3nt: TGTGCCACCCCTTTGCGGGGGCTTGATGGCTACACCTTC

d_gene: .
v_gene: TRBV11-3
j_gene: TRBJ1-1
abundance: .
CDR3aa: CASSRDNMNTEAFF
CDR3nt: TGTGCCAGCAGCAGGGACAACATGAACACTGAAGCTTTCTTT

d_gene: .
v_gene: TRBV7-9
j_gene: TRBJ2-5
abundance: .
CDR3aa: CASSSQETQYF
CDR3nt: TGTGCCAGCAGCTCCCAAGAGACCCAGTACTTC

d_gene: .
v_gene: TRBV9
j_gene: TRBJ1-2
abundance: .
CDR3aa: CASSVGTNYGYTF
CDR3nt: TGTGCCAGCAGCGTCGGGACTAACTATGGCTACACCTTC

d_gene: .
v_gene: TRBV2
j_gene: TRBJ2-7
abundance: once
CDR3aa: CASSRTEYEQYF
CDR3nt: TGTGCCAGCAGTCGGACAGAATACGAGCAGTACTTC

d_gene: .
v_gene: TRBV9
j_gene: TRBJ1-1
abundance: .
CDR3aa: CASSAAGGDTEAFF
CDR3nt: TGTGCCAGCAGCGCCGCTGGGGGAGACACTGAAGCTTTCTTT

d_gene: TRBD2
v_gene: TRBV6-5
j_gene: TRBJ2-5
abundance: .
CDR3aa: CASSRGGETQYF
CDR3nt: TGTGCCAGCAGTCGGGGGGGGGAGACCCAGTACTTC

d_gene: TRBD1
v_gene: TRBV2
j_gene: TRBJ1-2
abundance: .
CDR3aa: CARTGGETNYGYTF
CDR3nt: TGTGCCAGGACAGGGGGAGAGACTAACTATGGCTACACCTTC

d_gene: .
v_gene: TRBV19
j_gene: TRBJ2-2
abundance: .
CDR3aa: CASRVSRENTGELFF
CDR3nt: TGTGCCAGTAGAGTGTCCAGGGAGAACACCGGGGAGCTGTTTTTT

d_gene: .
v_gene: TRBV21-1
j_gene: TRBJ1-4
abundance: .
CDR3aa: CASRDGQGKTTNEKLFF
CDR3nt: TGTGCCAGCAGGGACGGACAGGGGAAAACAACTAATGAAAAACTGTTTTTT

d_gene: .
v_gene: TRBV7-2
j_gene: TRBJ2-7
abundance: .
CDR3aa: CASSLQKALYEQYF
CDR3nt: TGTGCCAGCAGTCTACAGAAGGCCCTCTACGAGCAGTACTTC

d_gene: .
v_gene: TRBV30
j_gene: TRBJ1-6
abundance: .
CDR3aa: CVWSVSRDNSPLHF
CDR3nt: TGTGTCTGGAGTGTATCCAGGGACAATTCACCCCTCCACTTT

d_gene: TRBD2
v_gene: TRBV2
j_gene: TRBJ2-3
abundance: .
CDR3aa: CASSLEAGGSTSTDTQYF
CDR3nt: TGTGCCAGCAGCTTAGAGGCGGGAGGTAGTACTAGCACAGATACGCAGTATTTT

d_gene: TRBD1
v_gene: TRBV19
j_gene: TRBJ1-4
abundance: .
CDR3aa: CASSGERQGGGTNEKLFF
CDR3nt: TGTGCCAGTAGTGGGGAGAGACAGGGTGGAGGAACTAATGAAAAACTGTTTTTT

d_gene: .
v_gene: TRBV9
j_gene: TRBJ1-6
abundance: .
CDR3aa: CASGDNSPLHF
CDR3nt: TGTGCCAGCGGGGATAATTCACCCCTCCACTTT

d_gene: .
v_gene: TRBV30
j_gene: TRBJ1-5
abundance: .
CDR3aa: CAWNSGGGNQPQHF
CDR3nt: TGTGCCTGGAATTCAGGAGGGGGCAATCAGCCCCAGCATTTT

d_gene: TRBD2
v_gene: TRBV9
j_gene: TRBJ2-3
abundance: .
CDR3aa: CASSAGTSLTDTQYF
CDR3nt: TGTGCCAGCAGCGCGGGGACTAGCTTAACAGATACGCAGTATTTT

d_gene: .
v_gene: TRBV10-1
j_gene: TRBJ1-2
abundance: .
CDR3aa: CASSDLGAALFNYGYTF
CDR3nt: TGCGCCAGCAGTGACCTTGGGGCAGCCCTTTTTAACTATGGCTACACCTTC

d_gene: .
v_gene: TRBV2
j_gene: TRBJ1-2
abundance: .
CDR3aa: CASSRRGDGYTF
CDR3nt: TGTGCCAGCAGTCGCCGGGGAGATGGCTACACCTTC

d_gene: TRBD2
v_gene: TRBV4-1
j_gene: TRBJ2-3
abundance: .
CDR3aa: CASSQGAGLPGDTQYF
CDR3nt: TGCGCCAGCAGCCAAGGGGCGGGACTACCCGGAGATACGCAGTATTTT

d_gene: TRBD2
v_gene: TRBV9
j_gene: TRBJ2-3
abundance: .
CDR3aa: CASSVGSSGGLDTQYF
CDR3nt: TGTGCCAGCAGCGTAGGTTCTAGCGGGGGTCTGGATACGCAGTATTTT